The 5 T cell receptor beta chains presented below share a single source sample, sequenced in a study of CD8+ T cells in alopecia areata. The authors extracted RNA and reverse transcribed it into cDNA as the sequencing template. The repertoire was sequenced with immunoSEQ multiplex PCR; TCRdb's copy has only in-frame clones and lacks some. The data contain about 180,000 clones, less than 80% of them singletons. This sample comprised CD8+ T cells sorted from blood, obtained at week 0. These receptor sequences come from a human donor with alopecia areata.

This clone was seen once. J is TRBJ2-2 and V is TRBV6-5; D uncertain. The CDR3 runs to 13 residues. Between the trimmed V and J ends, which lost 0 bases and 6 bases, there was a span of 5 bases. In germline, CDR1 is MNHEY, CDR2 SVGAGI. The CDR3 loop is CASSYSRAGELFF. The CDR3 nucleotides read TGTGCCAGCAGTTACTCAAGAGCCGGGGAGCTGTTTTTT.

V usage is TRBV7-9 and J usage is TRBJ1-1; D is perhaps TRBD1 (5 bases). The CDR3 consists of 15 residues. CDR1 is SEHNR, CDR2 FQNEAQ, per germline (reference sequence). The V end lost 6 bases, the J end lost 6 bases, and 20 bases lay between the germline ends. The CDR3 sequence: CASSAAVGEMAEAFF. CDR3 nucleotide sequence: TGTGCCAGCAGTGCTGCTGTAGGGGAGATGGCTGAAGCTTTCTTT.

The V and J genes are TRBV29-1 and TRBJ2-2, with a tentative D call TRBD2 (6 bases). V lost 5 bases to trimming and J lost 0 bases, with 10 bases between them. CDR1 and CDR2 from the germline V gene are SQVTM and ANQGSEA. The CDR3 totals 14 residues. CDR3 in amino acids: CSVFGGANTGELFF. CDR3 bases: TGCAGCGTTTTTGGCGGGGCGAACACCGGGGAGCTGTTTTTT.

This chain joins TRBV7-9 and TRBJ2-7, with 7 bases that match TRBD1. The germline gives CDR1 SEHNR, CDR2 FQNEAQ (reference sequence). The CDR3 sequence is 15 residues long. V trimming: 5 bases; J trimming: 0 bases; junction bases outside the gene matches: 7. CDR3 amino acids: CASSLGTANSYEQYF. Written as DNA, the CDR3 is TGTGCCAGCAGCCTCGGGACAGCCAACTCCTACGAGCAGTACTTC. The full variable domain, in which reference TRBV7-9 and TRBJ2-7 provide the parts outside the CDR3, is DTGVSQNPRHKITKRGQNVTFRCDPISEHNRLYWYRQTLGQGPEFLTYFQNEAQLEKSRLLSDRFSAERPKGSFSTLEIQRTEQGDSAMYLCASSLGTANSYEQYFGPGTRLTVT.

The chain employs TRBV20-1 and TRBJ2-7; D is undetermined. Germline values: CDR1 DFQATT, CDR2 SNEGSKA (reference sequence). The CDR3 totals 11 residues. V lost 5 bases and J 0 bases, leaving 5 bases between the germline ends. CDR3 sequence: CSAHDSYEQYF. The CDR3 nucleotides are TGCAGTGCTCATGACTCCTACGAGCAGTACTTC.